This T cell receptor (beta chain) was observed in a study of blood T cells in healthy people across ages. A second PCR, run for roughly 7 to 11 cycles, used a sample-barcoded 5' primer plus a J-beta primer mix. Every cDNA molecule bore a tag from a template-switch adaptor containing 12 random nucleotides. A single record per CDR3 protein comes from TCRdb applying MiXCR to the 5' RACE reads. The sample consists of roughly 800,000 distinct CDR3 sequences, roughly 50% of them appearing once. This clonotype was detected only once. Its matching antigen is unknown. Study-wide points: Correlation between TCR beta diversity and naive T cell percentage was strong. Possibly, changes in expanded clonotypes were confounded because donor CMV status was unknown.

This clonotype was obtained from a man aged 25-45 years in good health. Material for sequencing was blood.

CDR3 coding DNA: TGTGCCAGCAGTTCTGCCTCGGGGGCACGGGAGACCCAGTACTTC. This encodes CASSSASGARETQYF. The chain combines TRBV12-3 or TRBV12-4 with TRBJ2-7, with D perhaps given as TRBD1 or TRBD2 (6 bases each). The J call may be in error: the DNA end matches TRBJ2-5 better. CDR3 length equals 15 residues.